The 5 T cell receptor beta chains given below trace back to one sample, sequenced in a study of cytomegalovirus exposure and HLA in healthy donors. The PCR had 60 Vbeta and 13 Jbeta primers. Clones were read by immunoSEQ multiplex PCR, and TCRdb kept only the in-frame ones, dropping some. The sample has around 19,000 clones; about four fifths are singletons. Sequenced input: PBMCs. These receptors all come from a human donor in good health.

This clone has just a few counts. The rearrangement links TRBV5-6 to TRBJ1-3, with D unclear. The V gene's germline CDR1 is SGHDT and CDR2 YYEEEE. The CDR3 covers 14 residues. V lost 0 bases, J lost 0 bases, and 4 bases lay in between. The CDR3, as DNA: TGTGCCAGCAGCTTGGTCCACTCTGGAAACACCATATATTTT. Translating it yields CASSLVHSGNTIYF.

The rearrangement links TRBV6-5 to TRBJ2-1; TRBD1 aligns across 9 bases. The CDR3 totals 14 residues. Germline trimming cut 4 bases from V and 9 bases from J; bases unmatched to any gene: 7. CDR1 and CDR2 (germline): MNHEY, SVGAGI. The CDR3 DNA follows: TGTGCCAGCAGTTGGGACAGGGTCCGGGGTGAGCAGTTCTTC. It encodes CASSWDRVRGEQFF.

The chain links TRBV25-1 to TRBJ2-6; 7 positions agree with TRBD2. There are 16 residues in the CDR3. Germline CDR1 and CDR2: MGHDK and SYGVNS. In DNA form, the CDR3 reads TGTGCTATCTCGGGGGGAGGCGCAGCTGGGGCCAACGTCCTGACTTTC. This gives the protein CAISGGGAAGANVLTF.

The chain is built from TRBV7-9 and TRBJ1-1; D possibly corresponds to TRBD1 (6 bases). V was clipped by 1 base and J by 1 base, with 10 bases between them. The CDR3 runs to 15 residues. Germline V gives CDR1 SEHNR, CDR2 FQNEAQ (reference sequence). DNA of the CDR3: TGTGCCAGCAGCTTAGACGCAGGGGAGAACACTGAAGCTTTCTTT. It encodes CASSLDAGENTEAFF.

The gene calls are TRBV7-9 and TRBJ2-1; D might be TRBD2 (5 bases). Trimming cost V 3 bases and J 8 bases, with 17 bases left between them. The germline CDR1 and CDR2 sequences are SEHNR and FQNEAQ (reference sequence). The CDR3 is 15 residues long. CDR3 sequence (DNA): TGTGCCAGCAGCTTTCCCGTGGGAGCCCTGGATGAGCAGTTCTTC. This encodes CASSFPVGALDEQFF.